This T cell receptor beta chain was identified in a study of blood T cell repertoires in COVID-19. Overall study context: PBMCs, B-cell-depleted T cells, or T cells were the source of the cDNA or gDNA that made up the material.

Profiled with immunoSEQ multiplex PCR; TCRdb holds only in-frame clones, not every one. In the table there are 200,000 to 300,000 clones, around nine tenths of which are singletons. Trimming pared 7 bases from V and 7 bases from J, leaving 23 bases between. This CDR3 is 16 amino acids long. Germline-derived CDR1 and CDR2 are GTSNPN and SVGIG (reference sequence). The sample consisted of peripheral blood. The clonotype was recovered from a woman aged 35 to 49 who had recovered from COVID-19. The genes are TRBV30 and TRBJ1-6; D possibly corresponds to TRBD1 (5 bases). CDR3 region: CASPSGGTEWNSPLHF. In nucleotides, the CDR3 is TGTGCCTCCCCCTCGGGGGGAACGGAATGGAATTCACCCCTCCACTTT.